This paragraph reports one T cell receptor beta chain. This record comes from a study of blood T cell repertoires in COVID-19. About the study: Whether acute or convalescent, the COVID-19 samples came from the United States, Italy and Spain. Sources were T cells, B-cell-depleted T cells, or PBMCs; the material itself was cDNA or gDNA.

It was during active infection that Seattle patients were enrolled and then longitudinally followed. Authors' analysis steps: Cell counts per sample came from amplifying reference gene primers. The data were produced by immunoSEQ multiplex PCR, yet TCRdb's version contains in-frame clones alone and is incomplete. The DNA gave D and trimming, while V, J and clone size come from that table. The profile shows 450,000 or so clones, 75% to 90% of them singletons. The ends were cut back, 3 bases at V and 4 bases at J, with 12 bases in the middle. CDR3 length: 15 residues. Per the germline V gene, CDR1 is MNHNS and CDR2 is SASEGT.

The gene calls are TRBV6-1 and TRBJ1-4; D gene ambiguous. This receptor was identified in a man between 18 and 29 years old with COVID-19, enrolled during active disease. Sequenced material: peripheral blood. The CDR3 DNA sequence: TGTGCCAGCAGTGAGCCTGGGTCGGGTAATGAAAAACTGTTTTTT. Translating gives CASSEPGSGNEKLFF.